A single T cell receptor (beta chain) is shown here with its context. Participant ages covered 18 to 89 years across 25 or so US areas. Participant-given clinical history determined each cohort assignment. The entry originates in a study of blood T cell repertoires in COVID-19. Study-wide background: The United States, Italy and Spain were the sources of the acute and convalescent COVID-19 samples. PBMCs, B-cell-depleted T cells, or T cells provided the cDNA or gDNA that made up the material.

Method: immunoSEQ multiplex PCR; TCRdb's copy keeps in-frame clones and lacks some. The sample lists a few hundred thousand clones, approximately 88% seen once, with about 1.2% in the top ten. The CDR3 consists of 14 residues. V dropped 0 bases and J dropped 8 bases, with 14 bases sitting between them. Germline V CDR1 and CDR2: SGDLS, YYNGEE. Sequences were obtained from PBMCs or T cells enriched from blood (not recorded which). The chain uses TRBV9 and TRBJ1-2, with a tentative D call TRBD1 (6 bases). This clonotype was sampled from a woman between 40 and 50 years old with acute COVID-19. The CDR3 bases are TGTGCCAGCAGCGTAGGTCGTGGGGGCCGGGGCTACACCTTC. This gives the protein CASSVGRGGRGYTF.